This T cell receptor beta chain is from a study of identical twins. Study-level results: The more abundant beta clonotypes in cord blood had fewer insertions, and memory repertoires did not show this.

Germline loops: CDR1 SGHRS, CDR2 YFSETQ. The CDR3 covers 15 residues. MiXCR, run by TCRdb on the 5' RACE reads, gives a single entry per CDR3 protein. The repertoire holds 120,000 to 150,000 distinct CDR3 sequences, with around 3.5% as singletons. For this clonotype: The antigen is undetermined. A read error is possible here, since a much larger clone lies one base away.

Source material: memory T cells sorted from blood. This sequence was found in a man younger than 30 in good health. The rearrangement joins TRBV5-1 to TRBJ2-6, with a possible D match to TRBD1 (6 bases). CDR3 amino acids: CASSLELLGANVLAF. As DNA, the CDR3 is TGCGCCAGCAGCTTGGAGTTGTTGGGGGCCAACGTCCTGGCTTTC.